This T cell receptor (beta chain) appears in the sequencing data of a study of cytomegalovirus exposure and HLA in healthy donors. Points from the study as a whole: A list of about 160 TCR beta chains associated with cytomegalovirus was given.

Worth noting for this clone: Its specificity is unknown.

PCR primers comprised 60 Vbeta and 13 Jbeta primers. Profiling relied on immunoSEQ multiplex PCR, and the TCRdb table lists in-frame clones only, not all of them. In total, the table holds tens of thousands of clones. The CDR3 runs 13 residues. Germline V CDR1 and CDR2: SGHRS, YFSETQ. After removal of 0 bases from V and 6 bases from J, the junction contained 0 bases not matched to a gene. Source material: PBMCs. V usage is TRBV5-1 and J usage is TRBJ2-1; 7 bases match TRBD2. This receptor was identified in a woman between 25 and 40 years old in good health and CMV-seropositive. This CDR3 reads CASSLASGNEQFF. The DNA of the CDR3 is TGCGCCAGCAGCTTGGCTAGCGGCAATGAGCAGTTCTTC.